Described below is a single T cell receptor (beta chain) sequence and its context. This entry belongs to a study of radiation and T cells in renal cell carcinoma. The table came from immunoSEQ multiplex PCR; TCRdb's copy has only in-frame clones and leaves some out. The sample contains around 100,000 clones, roughly 82% of which appear only once. Time point denoted: blood 4 weeks post-SBRT, at nephrectomy. As for treatment: 15 Gy SBRT to primary tumor, nephrectomy 4 weeks later. Nephrectomy followed 15 Gy stereotactic body radiation by 4 weeks. The patient's renal cell carcinoma had clear cell pathology. After removal of 5 bases from V and 2 bases from J, the junction contained 5 bases not matched to a gene. CDR1 is SEHNR, CDR2 FQNEAQ, per germline (reference sequence). CDR3 size: 14 residues.

Sequencing was performed on blood, taken from a patient whose treatment included radiotherapy and nephrectomy. This chain uses TRBV7-9 with TRBJ2-7; TRBD1 matches 8 bases. The sequence was obtained from a man aged 60 to 69 with renal cell carcinoma. The CDR3 sequence is CASSRSQGAYEQYF. The CDR3 coding sequence is TGTGCCAGCAGCAGGTCACAGGGGGCCTACGAGCAGTACTTC.